One and the same sample provided the 3 T cell receptor beta chains below, sequenced in a study of T cells in Graves' hyperthyroidism and ophthalmopathy. Template material for amplifying TCR beta CDR3 regions consisted of RNA transcripts. HTBI primers were used for first-round RT-PCR of the TCR CDR3. TCRdb re-called the multiplex PCR reads through MiXCR, storing one row per CDR3 protein. The sample lists about 500,000 distinct CDR3 sequences; approximately 16% were seen once. Sequencing was carried out using blood. The source is a woman younger than 35 with Graves' hyperthyroidism.

This clonotype was detected ten times or more. This chain connects TRBV28 to TRBJ2-1; 8 bases map to TRBD2. From germline, CDR1 is MDHEN and CDR2 SYDVKM. Trimming cost V 5 bases and J 12 bases; bases outside gene matches: 6. This CDR3 contains 12 residues. CDR3 amino acids: CASSIPSGWQFF. CDR3 nucleotide sequence: TGTGCCAGCAGTATCCCTAGCGGGTGGCAGTTCTTC.

This chain joins TRBV4-1 and TRBJ2-1, with 8 bases fitting TRBD2. CDR1 and CDR2 from the germline V gene are MGHRA and YSYEKL. Trimming took 0 bases from V and 0 from J; bases not matched to a gene: 10. This CDR3 is 19 amino acids long. The DNA for the CDR3 is TGCGCCAGCAGCCAAGATTTTAGGACTAGCAGTAGCTCCTACAATGAGCAGTTCTTC. Amino acid sequence: CASSQDFRTSSSSYNEQFF.

The gene calls are TRBV12-3 or TRBV12-4 and TRBJ1-2; 8 bases agree with TRBD1. This CDR3 contains 14 residues. The junction had 9 bases not matched to a gene; V was cut back by 6 bases and J by 6 bases. The CDR3 is CASSRQGMIHGYTF. The CDR3 nucleotides read TGTGCCAGCAGCCGACAGGGGATGATCCATGGCTACACCTTC.